One sample yielded the 8 T cell receptor beta chains listed below, sequenced in a study of shared clonotypes between healthy human individuals. Using immunoSEQ multiplex PCR, the repertoire was profiled, and TCRdb retains in-frame clones only, with some absent. In the table there are roughly 400,000 clones, about 96% of which are singletons. Sequencing was done on a sample of memory CD8+ T cells sorted from blood. Subset reported: CD45RO+ cells pooled with CCR7-negative TemRA cells. The source is a man younger than 45 in good health.

V and J are TRBV6-1 and TRBJ1-2; 10 nucleotides line up with TRBD1. V lost 0 bases, J lost 1 base, and 2 bases stayed unmatched. The CDR3 has 16 residues. In germline, CDR1 is MNHNS, CDR2 SASEGT. The CDR3 is CASSEAGQGGNYGYTF. In DNA, the CDR3 is TGTGCCAGCAGTGAAGCCGGACAGGGGGGTAACTATGGCTACACCTTC.

The rearrangement links TRBV1 to TRBJ2-1; the table's D call TRBD2 went unverified against the DNA. TRBV1 is a known pseudogene. The CDR3 has 19 amino acids. CDR3 protein: CTSSPPPTSGRSSYNEQFF. DNA for the CDR3: TGCACCAGCAGCCCACCCCCGACTAGCGGAAGGAGCTCCTACAATGAGCAGTTCTTC.

This chain connects TRBV18 to TRBJ2-2; D not certain. Germline CDR1 and CDR2: KGHSH and LQKENI. This CDR3 has 12 residues. V was shortened by 5 bases and J by 0 bases, with 1 base between the two germline ends. The CDR3 loop is CASSSNTGELFF. CDR3 nucleotide sequence: TGTGCCAGCTCATCGAACACCGGGGAGCTGTTTTTT.

The CDR3 nucleotides read TGTGCCAGCCGGAAACGGTTCTCTGGAAACACCATATATTTT. This sequence encodes CASRKRFSGNTIYF. The J gene is TRBJ1-3, the V gene TRBV28; unclear D gene. The length of the CDR3 is 14 residues. Germline values: CDR1 MDHEN, CDR2 SYDVKM. V lost 8 bases and J lost 0, with 11 bases in between.

The rearrangement uses TRBV30 and TRBJ2-7, with 9 bases fitting TRBD2. Germline V gene sequence: CDR1 GTSNPN, CDR2 SVGIG (reference sequence). The length of the CDR3 is 14 residues. V dropped 5 bases and J dropped 3; count of bases not matched to a gene: 8. CDR3 loop: CAWARAGGRYEQYF. For the CDR3, the DNA is TGTGCCTGGGCCAGAGCGGGAGGCCGCTACGAGCAGTACTTC.

The genes are TRBV29-1 and TRBJ2-7, with a tentative D call TRBD1 (5 bases). Trimming removed 1 base from V and 2 bases from J, with 9 bases in between. The CDR3 is made up of 13 amino acids. Germline values: CDR1 SQVTM, CDR2 ANQGSEA. The CDR3 is CSVEGTKTYEQYF. DNA for the CDR3: TGCAGCGTTGAAGGGACAAAAACCTACGAGCAGTACTTC.

This chain links TRBV19 with TRBJ1-2; no reliable D call. This CDR3 is built from 15 residues. The germline V gene encodes CDR1 LNHDA and CDR2 SQIVND (reference sequence). V dropped 2 bases and J dropped 6 bases, with 16 bases sitting between them. The CDR3 sequence: CASSISPVEENGYTF. CDR3 nucleotides: TGTGCCAGTAGTATATCCCCGGTCGAAGAAAATGGCTACACCTTC.

The V gene is TRBV4-2, the J gene TRBJ2-7; TRBD2 matches 9 bases. Unmatched junction bases numbered 5, after V lost 2 bases and J lost 6 bases. Germline loops: CDR1 LGHNA, CDR2 YNFKEQ. The CDR3 is made up of 14 amino acids. CDR3 sequence (DNA): TGTGCCAGCAGCCAACCGGGACTAGCAGTCGAGCAGTACTTC. This translates into CASSQPGLAVEQYF.